This T cell receptor (beta chain) was recorded in a study of T cell responses to AZD1222 COVID-19 vaccine (dated by TCRdb to the early 2020s). In the study overall: A total of 230 to 250 trial participants underwent TCR sequencing, of whom some 210 received two doses of AZD1222 and around 25 received two doses of the MenACWY control vaccine. Trial participants were enrolled by age into 18-55, 56-69 and 70-plus year subgroups, with around 140, 26 and 57 TCR-sequenced participants respectively.

On this clone: Its antigen is unknown. It has no much larger one-base neighbor in the sample; base qualities were not kept.

The CDR3 regions of human TCRbeta chains were analyzed by immunosequencing. Per the authors' processing: TCRs in the repertoires were compared against a reference library of SARS-CoV-2-specific TCRs that had been generated with the MIRA antigen-specificity platform. Breadth meant the fraction of unique TCRs that were SARS-CoV-2-associated, whereas depth meant the fraction of total T cells that were SARS-CoV-2-associated. Using the MIRA data, each spike-specific TCR was assigned both to the spike region to which the TCR was reactive and to a CD4 or CD8 class. Log10-transformed breadth and depth values were compared by one-way ANOVA with Sidak's multiple comparisons tests. TCRdb holds this immuneACCESS table with in-frame rearrangements only. Some clones are missing; in checked studies, unresolved V genes explain under half, and the rest has no known cause. D and trimming come from the DNA, and the V and J calls and clone size come from that table. This sample lists tens of thousands of clones; 75% to 90% were detected once. 6.9% of the sample belongs to the ten largest clones.

General study outcomes and caveats: The vaccine-associated CD4 TCRs covered the entire spike protein, and the dominant responses fell in regions 160-218 and 743-854. Reportedly, almost half of the unique spike-specific TCRs recognized epitopes lying outside the regions that are mutated in the B.1.351 and B.1.1.7 variants. A significant rise in spike-specific TCR breadth and depth was observed after two AZD1222 doses relative to day 0 and relative to MenACWY recipients. Participants were mostly white British and included more females than males, and it was suggested by the authors that clonal diversity may have been underestimated. Conclusions about previously exposed vaccinees are limited because only a handful of AZD1222 recipients were SARS-CoV-2 seropositive at baseline. In the small 56-69-year group, the increase in depth fell short of significance, most likely because of low power. Because no day 14 peak-response samples were available, repertoires were characterized only after the peak T cell response.

CDR3 length: 13 amino acids, cysteine to phenylalanine. Just CDR3 DNA is preserved here, 39 bases in frame from base 1. Taken from the germline V gene, the CDR1 and CDR2 loops are SGHDT and YYEEEE. The germline ends are 10 bases apart after V is trimmed by 3 bases and J by 7 bases. The meaning of the sample's time point label: about 28 days (+/-7) after the second vaccine dose. AZD1222 recipients whose second dose came at about 4 weeks and those whose second dose came at about 12 weeks were combined into one group, since spike-specific TCR depth and breadth did not differ between the two schedules. Vaccinee samples came from UK trials COV001 and COV002, including a single-blind randomized controlled phase 2/3 trial of AZD1222 (ChAdOx1 nCoV-19) in healthy adults. For TCRbeta chain sequencing, PBMC samples were collected from trial participants at day 0 and at day 28 after the second dose.

This receptor was identified in an adult who received the AZD1222 COVID-19 vaccine. This material consisted of peripheral blood, taken 28 days after the second AZD1222 dose. Rearrangement joined TRBV5-6 to TRBJ2-2; the D gene cannot be named for sure. DNA sequence: TGTGCCAGCAGCTCTTACCAAATCGGGGAGCTGTTTTTT. It encodes CASSSYQIGELFF.